Sequencing of this T cell receptor beta chain was carried out in a study of cytomegalovirus exposure and HLA in healthy donors. General observations from the study: TCR sequences were mostly rare, though some public TCRs occurred in many donors. As confirmed in vitro, a few CMV-associated chains were specific for CMV antigens.

Points on this clone: The antigen remains undetermined.

The PCR was carried out with 60 Vbeta primers and 13 Jbeta primers. Sequencing used immunoSEQ multiplex PCR; TCRdb keeps in-frame clones, though not all of them. This repertoire shows about 150,000 clones, roughly 72% found once; its top ten account for around 1.5%. Material for sequencing was PBMCs. The receptor was derived from a man aged 35 to 55 in good health and CMV-seronegative.

CDR3 DNA sequence: TGTGCCAGTAGTAAAACAGGGCAGGGCTACACCTTC. Its protein is CASSKTGQGYTF. The chain is built from TRBV19 and TRBJ1-2, with a possible D match to TRBD1 (6 bases). The ends were cut back, 4 bases at V and 8 bases at J, with 11 bases in the middle. The germline V gene encodes CDR1 LNHDA and CDR2 SQIVND (reference sequence). The CDR3 has 12 amino acids.